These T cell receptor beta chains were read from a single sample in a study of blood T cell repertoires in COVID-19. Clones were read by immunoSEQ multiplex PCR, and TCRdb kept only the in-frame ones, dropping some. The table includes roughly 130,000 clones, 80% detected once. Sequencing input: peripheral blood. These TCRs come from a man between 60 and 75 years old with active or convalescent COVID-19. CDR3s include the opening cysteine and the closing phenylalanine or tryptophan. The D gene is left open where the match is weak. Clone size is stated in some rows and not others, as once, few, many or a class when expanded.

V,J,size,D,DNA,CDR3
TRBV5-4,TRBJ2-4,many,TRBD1,TGTGCCAGCAGCCGTAGAGACGGGACAGACATTCAGTACTTC,CASSRRDGTDIQYF
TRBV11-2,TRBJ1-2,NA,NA,TGTGCCAGCACGCCGGGTCGGGGTAGTGGCTACACCTTC,CASTPGRGSGYTF
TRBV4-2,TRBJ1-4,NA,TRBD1,TGTGCCAGCAGCCAAGATTCCGGGACAGGGGTCGAAAAACTGTTTTTT,CASSQDSGTGVEKLFF
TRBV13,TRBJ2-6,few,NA,TGTGCCAGCAGCTATGGGCGCTCTGGGGCCAACGTCCTGACTTTC,CASSYGRSGANVLTF
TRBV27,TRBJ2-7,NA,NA,TGTGCCAGCAGCGCCCGGGACACAGCCTACGAGCAGTACTTC,CASSARDTAYEQYF
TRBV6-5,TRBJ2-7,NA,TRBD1,TGTGCCAGCATGGTGGACAGGGGGCTGAACGAGCAGTACTTC,CASMVDRGLNEQYF
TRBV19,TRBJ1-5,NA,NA,TGTGCCAGTTCTTCTGGAGGGGCCGGGCAGCCCCAGCATTTT,CASSSGGAGQPQHF
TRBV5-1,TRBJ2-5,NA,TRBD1,TGCGCCAGCAGAGCGGGACAGGGGTCGGGGACCCAGTACTTC,CASRAGQGSGTQYF
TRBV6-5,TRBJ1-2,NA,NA,TGTGCCAGCATAAGGGGGAGTCACCAAGGGGGCTACACCTTC,CASIRGSHQGGYTF
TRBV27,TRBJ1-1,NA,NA,TGTGCCAGCCGGCGATCGGGGTTTGAAGCTTTCTTT,CASRRSGFEAFF
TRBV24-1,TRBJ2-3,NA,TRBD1,TGTGCCACCAGTGACCCAGGGGGCGAGACAGATACGCAGTATTTT,CATSDPGGETDTQYF
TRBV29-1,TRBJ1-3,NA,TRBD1,TGCAGCGTGGGACAGGGCAGCAGAAACACCATATATTTT,CSVGQGSRNTIYF
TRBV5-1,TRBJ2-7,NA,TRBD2,TGCGCCAGCAGCTTGGGGCCGTTGGCGGGAGGGCACATTGAGCAGTACTTC,CASSLGPLAGGHIEQYF
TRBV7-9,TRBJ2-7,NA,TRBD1,TGTGCCAGCAGGACCCGGGACAGGGGGCTGAACGAGCAGTACTTC,CASRTRDRGLNEQYF
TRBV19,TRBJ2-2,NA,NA,TGTGCCAGTACCACACAGGGCTACGGGGAGCTGTTTTTT,CASTTQGYGELFF
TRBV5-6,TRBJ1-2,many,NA,TGTGCCAGCAGCTTGGCCCTAAACTATGGCTACACCTTC,CASSLALNYGYTF
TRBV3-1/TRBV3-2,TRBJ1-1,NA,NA,TGTGCCAGCAGCCAGTGGGTGGGGGCAACTGAAGCTTTCTTT,CASSQWVGATEAFF
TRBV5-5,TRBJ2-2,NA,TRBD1,TGTGCCAGCAGCCAAGACAGGGGCACCGGGGAGCTGTTTTTT,CASSQDRGTGELFF
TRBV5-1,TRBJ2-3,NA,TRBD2,TGCGCCAGCAGCGGCGGGACTAGCATAGCAGATACGCAGTATTTT,CASSGGTSIADTQYF
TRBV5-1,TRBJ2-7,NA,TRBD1,TGCGCCAGCAGCTTGAACCAACCGGGACAGAGCTACGAGCAGTACTTC,CASSLNQPGQSYEQYF
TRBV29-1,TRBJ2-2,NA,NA,TGCAGCGCAACTGAGGCCGGGGCCGGGGAGCTGTTTTTT,CSATEAGAGELFF
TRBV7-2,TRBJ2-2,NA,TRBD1,TGTGCCAGCAGCTTACACGGGACAGTTACCGGGGAGCTGTTTTTT,CASSLHGTVTGELFF
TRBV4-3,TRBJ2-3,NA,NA,TGCGCCAGCAGCCTGGCAGGGCGAATTACAGATACGCAGTATTTT,CASSLAGRITDTQYF
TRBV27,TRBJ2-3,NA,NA,TGTGCCAGCAGTACCTTAGACAGAGATACGCAGTATTTT,CASSTLDRDTQYF
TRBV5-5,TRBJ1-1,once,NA,TGTGCCAGCAGCTTGAGGGGGTCCCAATCAAACACTGAAGCTTTCTTT,CASSLRGSQSNTEAFF
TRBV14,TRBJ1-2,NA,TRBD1,TGTGCCAGCAGCCAAGACTACAGGGGGCGGATCGATGGCTACACCTTC,CASSQDYRGRIDGYTF
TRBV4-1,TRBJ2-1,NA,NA,TGCGCCAGCAGCCAAGACCCCCCTCCCTACAATGAGCAGTTCTTC,CASSQDPPPYNEQFF
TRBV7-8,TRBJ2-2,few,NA,TGTGCCAGCAGCCCCGGGTTGAGTCCCGGGGAGCTGTTTTTT,CASSPGLSPGELFF
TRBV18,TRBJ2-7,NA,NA,TGTGCCAGCTCACCTGGGCTCAGTTACGAGCAGTACTTC,CASSPGLSYEQYF
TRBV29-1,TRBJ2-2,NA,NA,TGCAGCGTTGAGACGGGTCGGTCCCGTTCGGGGGAGCTGTTTTTT,CSVETGRSRSGELFF
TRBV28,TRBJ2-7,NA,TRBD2,TGTGCCAGCAATTCCCCTGGGACTAGCGGTGCCTACGAGCAGTACTTC,CASNSPGTSGAYEQYF
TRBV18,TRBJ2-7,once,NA,TGTGCCAGCTCACCAGTGAGGGATCCCTCCTACGAGCAGTACTTC,CASSPVRDPSYEQYF
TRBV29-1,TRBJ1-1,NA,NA,TGCAGCGTTGCGGGGGTGGTGAACACTGAAGCTTTCTTT,CSVAGVVNTEAFF
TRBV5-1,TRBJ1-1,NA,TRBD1,TGCGCCAGCAGCTCCGCAGGGGGACCCATGAACACTGAAGCTTTCTTT,CASSSAGGPMNTEAFF
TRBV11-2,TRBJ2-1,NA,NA,TGTGCCAGCAGCTCGGAGATCTACAATGAGCAGTTCTTC,CASSSEIYNEQFF
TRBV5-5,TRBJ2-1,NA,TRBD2,TGTGCCTCCAGACTAGCGGAGGCCTACAATGAGCAGTTCTTC,CASRLAEAYNEQFF
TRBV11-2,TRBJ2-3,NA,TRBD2,TGTGCCAGCAGCTTAGGAGCTAGCGGGAGTACAGATACGCAGTATTTT,CASSLGASGSTDTQYF
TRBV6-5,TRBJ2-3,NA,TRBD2,TGTGCCAGCGATGCTAGCGGGAGGGCCGGAGGTACGCAGTATTTT,CASDASGRAGGTQYF
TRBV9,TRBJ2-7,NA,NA,TGTGCCAGCAGCGTAAGTGGCAGTGGCAGTTCCTACGAGCAGTACTTC,CASSVSGSGSSYEQYF
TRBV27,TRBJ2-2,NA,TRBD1,TGTGTCAGCAGTTCGGGACAGGGGTCGGCGAACACCGGGGAGCTGTTTTTT,CVSSSGQGSANTGELFF
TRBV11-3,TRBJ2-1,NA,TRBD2,TGTGCCAGCAGCTTAGGAGGGGTGGGGACTAGCGGGTTTGAGCAGTTCTTC,CASSLGGVGTSGFEQFF
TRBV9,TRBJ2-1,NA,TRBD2,TGTGCCAGCAGCGTGTTAGCGGGAGGCAATGAGCAGTTCTTC,CASSVLAGGNEQFF
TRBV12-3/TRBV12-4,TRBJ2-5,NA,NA,TGTGCCAGCAGTTATTCAGCGAGAGAGACCCAGTACTTC,CASSYSARETQYF
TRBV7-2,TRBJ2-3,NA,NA,TGTGCCAGCAGCTCCTTCTCCGGGGGATTCACTTCGGGCACAGATACGCAGTATTTT,CASSSFSGGFTSGTDTQYF
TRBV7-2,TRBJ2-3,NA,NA,TGTGCCAGCAGCTTTGGCGGAACAGATACGCAGTATTTT,CASSFGGTDTQYF
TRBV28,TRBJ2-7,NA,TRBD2,TGTGCCAGCAGCCCTTTTGGAGGCGGGAGTATTCCCTACGAGCAGTACTTC,CASSPFGGGSIPYEQYF
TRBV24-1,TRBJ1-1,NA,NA,TGTGCCACCAGTGACCCTGGACAAAACACTGAAGCTTTCTTT,CATSDPGQNTEAFF
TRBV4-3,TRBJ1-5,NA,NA,TGCGCCAGCAGCCAAGATCTTAGCGTTCGACCCCAGCATTTT,CASSQDLSVRPQHF